This T cell receptor (beta chain) was documented in a study of blood T cell repertoires in COVID-19. Study-wide background: From the United States, Italy and Spain came samples of acute and convalescent COVID-19. T cells, B-cell-depleted T cells, or PBMCs provided the cDNA or gDNA that served as material.

Germline V lookup: CDR1 SGHTA, CDR2 FQGNSA. The CDR3 sequence is 18 residues long. V lost 1 base and J lost 5; bases outside the gene matches: 13. Per the original methods: Amplification of reference gene primers provided the estimated nucleated cell counts. Produced via immunoSEQ multiplex PCR; TCRdb's table is partial and in-frame only. That table gives V, J and clone size, and the DNA gave D and trimming. The data show about 14,000 clones, about 91% seen once. The specimen sequenced was peripheral blood. The sequence derives from a human donor in a cohort sampled during active COVID-19. The chain uses TRBV7-2 and TRBJ2-3; 9 bases are shared with TRBD1. The CDR3 bases are TGTGCCAGCAGCTTAGTTATCTTGGGGACAGGGTTAGAAGATACGCAGTATTTT. It yields the protein CASSLVILGTGLEDTQYF.